This entry describes one TCR beta chain. Its cognate antigen is unknown. This record comes from a study of shared clonotypes between healthy human individuals. Points from the study as a whole: Some clonotypes were shared by all four sorted-subset donors, while others were not shared. The non-shared ones had lower generation probabilities than the shared ones.

In germline, CDR1 is MNHEY, CDR2 SMNVEV (reference sequence). This CDR3 region has 14 residues. The V gene lost 5 bases and the J gene lost 5 bases, with 15 bases spanning the gap. The assay was immunoSEQ multiplex PCR, and TCRdb's table has in-frame clones only and misses some. The sample includes about 690,000 clones, roughly 91% of them seen just once. Sequencing was done on a sample of memory CD8+ T cells from PBMCs. Subset: CD45RO+ cells pooled with CCR7-negative TemRA cells. This chain links TRBV27 with TRBJ1-1; maybe TRBD1 (6 bases). This TCR derives from a man in his late teens or twenties in good health. Some clones in this sample may be carry-over from other donors' samples. In nucleotides, the CDR3 is TGTGCCAGCAGTACACAGGGTGTTGCAACTGAAGCTTTCTTT. Protein sequence: CASSTQGVATEAFF.